These 24 T cell receptor beta chains share one sample of origin, sequenced in a study of chemoradiotherapy in HPV16-positive cancers. Assay: immunoSEQ multiplex PCR; the TCRdb copy retains only in-frame clones and omits some. The sample contains about 9,500 clones, approximately 84% of which appear only once. Sequencing used blood, obtained from a patient who underwent chemoradiotherapy. The receptors were sampled from a human donor with HPV-associated anogenital cancer.

This rearrangement joins TRBV13 to TRBJ2-6; a weak D match, TRBD1 (6 bases). Germline V lookup: CDR1 PRHDT, CDR2 FYEKMQ (reference sequence). The CDR3 has 18 amino acids. V was clipped by 6 bases and J by 0 bases, with 18 bases between them. The CDR3 is CASRSQGFSYSGANVLTF. The CDR3 bases are TGTGCCAGCAGGTCCCAGGGGTTCTCATACTCTGGGGCCAACGTCCTGACTTTC. Complete variable domain (other parts from reference TRBV13 and TRBJ2-6): AAGVIQSPRHLIKEKRETATLKCYPIPRHDTVYWYQQGPGQDPQFLISFYEKMQSDKGSIPDRFSAQQFSDYHSELNMSSLELGDSALYFCASRSQGFSYSGANVLTFGAGSRLTVL.

This sequence joins TRBV2 and TRBJ2-7, with TRBD2 identical over 9 bases. Germline V gives CDR1 SNHLY, CDR2 FYNNEI. V shed 6 bases, J shed 0 bases, and the junction held 6 bases outside the gene matches. The CDR3 loop spans 15 amino acids. Written as DNA, the CDR3 is TGTGCCAGCAGCCCTAGCGGGGCGAGCTCCTACGAGCAGTACTTC. Protein product: CASSPSGASSYEQYF. Full variable domain (remainder filled in from reference TRBV2 and TRBJ2-7): EPEVTQTPSHQVTQMGQEVILRCVPISNHLYFYWYRQILGQKVEFLVSFYNNEISEKSEIFDDQFSVERPDGSNFTLKIRSTKLEDSAMYFCASSPSGASSYEQYFGPGTRLTVT.

The CDR3 bases are TGTGCCAGCGCCGAGGGGGTGGAGCCCACTGAAGCTTTCTTT. Its protein product is CASAEGVEPTEAFF. This chain joins TRBV7-6 and TRBJ1-1; weak D call: TRBD1 (6 bases). Looked up from germline, CDR1 is SGHVS and CDR2 is FNYEAQ. V lost 8 bases, J lost 4 bases, and 17 bases lay in between. There are 14 residues in the CDR3.

The rearrangement uses TRBV19 and TRBJ2-7; D gene ambiguous. Germline V gives CDR1 LNHDA, CDR2 SQIVND (reference sequence). V was clipped by 3 bases and J by 2 bases, with 8 bases between them. The CDR3 loop spans 13 amino acids. CDR3 nucleotides: TGTGCCAGTAGTATGGGGTTTGCCTACGAGCAGTACTTC. It yields the protein CASSMGFAYEQYF.

The V and J genes are TRBV19 and TRBJ1-2; the match to TRBD1 covers 8 bases. V dropped 7 bases and J dropped 8; count of bases not matched to a gene: 12. The CDR3 is 14 residues long. In germline, CDR1 is LNHDA, CDR2 SQIVND (reference sequence). The CDR3 sequence is CASNPTGVESGYTF. The CDR3 nucleotides read TGTGCCAGTAACCCGACAGGGGTTGAAAGCGGCTACACCTTC.

This chain links TRBV28 with TRBJ1-2, with TRBD1 matching over 10 bases. Unmatched junction bases numbered 8, after V lost 0 bases and J lost 4 bases. Germline assignment: CDR1 MDHEN and CDR2 SYDVKM. CDR3 length equals 17 residues. The CDR3 protein is CASSLWLDGDRGYGYTF. The CDR3 bases are TGTGCCAGCAGTTTATGGTTAGATGGGGACAGGGGCTATGGCTACACCTTC.

The gene calls are TRBV7-2 and TRBJ1-5; D call uncertain. Trimming removed 2 bases from V and 7 bases from J, with 9 bases in between. The CDR3 is made up of 13 amino acids. Germline V lookup: CDR1 SGHTA, CDR2 FQGNSA. CDR3 nucleotide sequence: TGTGCCAGCAGCTTATCCGGCCAACAGCCCCAGCATTTT. Translation gives CASSLSGQQPQHF.

V is TRBV2 and J is TRBJ2-5, with D unclear. This CDR3 contains 11 residues. Germline V gives CDR1 SNHLY, CDR2 FYNNEI. V lost 1 base, J lost 9 bases, and 6 bases lay in between. The CDR3 sequence is CASSEDRAQYF. CDR3 nucleotides: TGTGCCAGCAGTGAAGATAGGGCCCAGTACTTC.

V and J are TRBV5-1 and TRBJ2-1; tentatively, D is TRBD1 (5 bases). Germline CDR1 is SGHRS and CDR2 is YFSETQ. This CDR3 has 12 residues. Between the trimmed V and J ends, which lost 3 bases and 10 bases, there was a span of 11 bases. CDR3 nucleotides: TGCGCCAGCAGCTCTACACGGACAGAGCAGTTCTTC. It translates to CASSSTRTEQFF.

This chain uses TRBV27 with TRBJ1-1, with D tentatively TRBD1 (5 bases). V was pared by 5 bases and J by 5 bases, with 12 bases between. This CDR3 contains 13 residues. Per the germline V gene, CDR1 is MNHEY and CDR2 is SMNVEV (reference sequence). The DNA of the CDR3 is TGTGCCAGCAGTCGACAGAGGGGAACTGAAGCTTTCTTT. Its translation is CASSRQRGTEAFF.

The rearrangement joins TRBV4-3 to TRBJ2-3, with TRBD2 matching over 8 bases. Germline assignment: CDR1 LGHNA and CDR2 YSLEER. This CDR3 region has 20 residues. V dropped 3 bases and J dropped 2; count of bases not matched to a gene: 19. This CDR3 is CASSHFPTRGGQSYTDTQYF. In DNA form, the CDR3 reads TGCGCCAGCAGCCACTTTCCCACCCGGGGGGGCCAATCTTACACAGATACGCAGTATTTT.

The chain recombines TRBV19 with TRBJ2-1; 15 bases match TRBD2. The germline gives CDR1 LNHDA, CDR2 SQIVND (reference sequence). CDR3 length: 16 residues. Trimming took 5 bases from V and 9 from J; bases not matched to a gene: 8. CDR3 amino acids: CASSLGLAGGPGEQFF. The CDR3 coding sequence is TGTGCCAGTAGTTTAGGACTAGCGGGGGGGCCCGGTGAGCAGTTCTTC.

This clone was seen more than once but under ten times. This chain uses TRBV27 with TRBJ2-7; D unresolved. The CDR3 contains 13 residues. Germline V lookup: CDR1 MNHEY, CDR2 SMNVEV (reference sequence). Deletions cut 4 bases from V and 2 bases from J, with 9 bases between. CDR3 sequence (DNA): TGTGCCAGCAGTTCGCCGGGCGCCTACGAGCAGTACTTC. It is translated as CASSSPGAYEQYF.

The CDR3 nucleotides read TGCAGCGTTGTATCCTTTTCTTGGGGCACTGAAGCTTTCTTT. Its protein product is CSVVSFSWGTEAFF. The chain combines TRBV29-1 with TRBJ1-1; D remains unclear. CDR1 is SQVTM, CDR2 ANQGSEA, per germline. The V end was cut by 4 bases, the J end by 4 bases, with 16 bases between. CDR3 size: 14 residues.

The chain links TRBV4-2 to TRBJ1-2, with TRBD1 identical over 7 bases. The CDR3 is 16 residues long. Germline CDR1 LGHNA, CDR2 YNFKEQ. V shed 1 base, J shed 4 bases, and the junction held 9 bases outside the gene matches. The DNA for the CDR3 is TGTGCCAGCAGCCAAGCAGGGGGATCAGGGTCCTATGGCTACACCTTC. Translating gives CASSQAGGSGSYGYTF.

The chain has TRBV2 and TRBJ1-1; D gene uncertain. The CDR3 has 15 amino acids. The germline CDR1 and CDR2 sequences are SNHLY and FYNNEI. Trimming stripped 2 bases from V and 0 bases from J, with 10 bases between. In DNA form, the CDR3 reads TGTGCCAGCAGTGAACTAGGAGGAATGAACACTGAAGCTTTCTTT. Amino acid sequence: CASSELGGMNTEAFF.

The V gene is TRBV19, the J gene TRBJ2-2; D may correspond to TRBD1 or TRBD2 (5 bases each). The CDR3 has 13 residues. Germline V gives CDR1 LNHDA, CDR2 SQIVND (reference sequence). Between the trimmed V and J ends, which lost 1 base and 5 bases, there was a span of 5 bases. CDR3 loop: CASSIGGTGELFF. The CDR3 DNA follows: TGTGCCAGTAGTATAGGGGGGACCGGGGAGCTGTTTTTT.

The genes are TRBV6-5 and TRBJ2-5; D possibly corresponds to TRBD1 (6 bases). Germline assignment: CDR1 MNHEY and CDR2 SVGAGI. CDR3 size: 14 residues. Deletions cut 0 bases from V and 2 bases from J, with 7 bases between. The CDR3 bases are TGTGCCAGCAGTTACTCGACAGGACAAGAGACCCAGTACTTC. It is translated as CASSYSTGQETQYF.

The chain has TRBV18 and TRBJ1-2, with TRBD1 matching 7 bases. CDR1 and CDR2 from the germline V gene are KGHSH and LQKENI. The V segment lost 3 bases and the J segment 6 bases; nucleotides outside the gene matches: 4. The CDR3 extends over 13 amino acids. CDR3 sequence: CASSPITGDGYTF. The CDR3 DNA is TGTGCCAGCTCACCGATAACAGGGGATGGCTACACCTTC.

The CDR3 region is CASSSGARQPQHF. The CDR3 DNA sequence: TGTGCCAGTAGTTCGGGGGCGAGGCAGCCCCAGCATTTT. The rearrangement joins TRBV19 to TRBJ1-5; perhaps TRBD1 as D (6 bases). Trimming removed 5 bases from V and 7 bases from J, with 12 bases in between. CDR1 is LNHDA, CDR2 SQIVND, per germline (reference sequence). The CDR3 has 13 amino acids.

V and J are TRBV5-1 and TRBJ1-1; D possibly corresponds to TRBD1 (6 bases). Germline CDR1 reads SGHRS; CDR2 reads YFSETQ. Trimming left V 4 bases short and J 0 bases short, with 13 bases between. The CDR3 sequence is 15 residues long. The CDR3 spells CASSLGGGLNTEAFF. The DNA for the CDR3 is TGCGCCAGCAGCCTGGGTGGGGGCCTGAACACTGAAGCTTTCTTT. The whole variable domain, remainder taken from reference TRBV5-1 and TRBJ1-1, is KAGVTQTPRYLIKTRGQQVTLSCSPISGHRSVSWYQQTPGQGLQFLFEYFSETQRNKGNFPGRFSGRQFSNSRSEMNVSTLELGDSALYLCASSLGGGLNTEAFFGQGTRLTVV.

The count of this clone is one. The genes are TRBV6-1 and TRBJ2-7; tentatively, D is TRBD2 (7 bases). The CDR3 is 15 amino acids. Germline V CDR1 and CDR2: MNHNS, SASEGT. V was pared by 1 base and J by 2 bases, with 12 bases between. CDR3 sequence (DNA): TGTGCCAGCAGTGAAGAGGGCGGGGGCGCCTACGAGCAGTACTTC. Protein sequence: CASSEEGGGAYEQYF.

By share, this clone counts as medium-sized. This rearrangement joins TRBV6-4 to TRBJ2-3, with 11 bases aligning to TRBD1. Germline V gene lookup returns CDR1 MRHNA and CDR2 SNTAGT. V shed 2 bases, J shed 5 bases, and the junction held 0 bases outside the gene matches. CDR3 length: 14 amino acids. Here the CDR3 DNA reads TGTGCCAGCAGTGACGGGACAGGGGGAGATACGCAGTATTTT. Translation gives CASSDGTGGDTQYF.

The chain links TRBV13 to TRBJ2-1; 7 bases agree with TRBD2. Per the germline V gene, CDR1 is PRHDT and CDR2 is FYEKMQ (reference sequence). The CDR3 sequence is 13 residues long. The junction had 4 bases not matched to a gene; V was cut back by 4 bases and J by 7 bases. CDR3 DNA: TGTGCCAGCAGCTGGTATAGCGGGAATGAGCAGTTCTTC. As protein: CASSWYSGNEQFF.